This T cell receptor beta chain was recovered during a study of blood T cells in healthy people across ages. As regards this clonotype: Antigen: not known.

Study findings and constraints: Naive T cell percentage by flow cytometry tracked strongly with beta diversity.

Together with a sample-barcoded 5' primer, a J-beta primer mix was included in a second PCR lasting about 6 to 11 cycles. MiXCR, applied by TCRdb to the 5' RACE reads, yields one record per CDR3 protein. The sample lists about 1.5 million distinct CDR3 sequences, approximately 40% seen once, with roughly 8.2% in the top ten. The sequencing sample was made of blood. The receptor was isolated from a woman between 18 and 29 years old in good health.

CDR3 loop: CSAPLLWGRYNEQFF. DNA for the CDR3: TGCAGTGCTCCCCTTCTATGGGGGCGGTACAATGAGCAGTTCTTC. The chain uses TRBV20-1 and TRBJ2-1; TRBD1 might be the D (6 bases). V shed 5 bases and J shed 4 bases, with 18 bases lying between them. Germline V gene lookup returns CDR1 DFQATT and CDR2 SNEGSKA (reference sequence). The CDR3 contains 15 residues.